This TCR beta chain came from a study of OX40 agonist ivuxolimab in advanced cancers. Some clones are missing from TCRdb's copy, which holds only in-frame ones; the method was immunoSEQ multiplex PCR. The data show tens of thousands of clones, with almost 85% seen just once and about 0.6% held by the top ten. V dropped 5 bases and J dropped 4 bases, with 11 bases sitting between them. Germline CDR1 and CDR2: ENHRY and SYGVKD. There are 14 residues in the CDR3. The sample in question was CD4+ or CD8+ T cells sorted from blood, obtained in a trial of the OX40 agonist ivuxolimab. This chain connects TRBV10-3 to TRBJ1-4; tentative D call: TRBD1 (6 bases). This sequence was found in an adult with an advanced solid tumor such as melanoma, head and neck, liver or kidney cancer. The CDR3 nucleotides are TGTGCCATCAGTCTAGGACAGAATAATGAAAAACTGTTTTTT. Its protein is CAISLGQNNEKLFF.